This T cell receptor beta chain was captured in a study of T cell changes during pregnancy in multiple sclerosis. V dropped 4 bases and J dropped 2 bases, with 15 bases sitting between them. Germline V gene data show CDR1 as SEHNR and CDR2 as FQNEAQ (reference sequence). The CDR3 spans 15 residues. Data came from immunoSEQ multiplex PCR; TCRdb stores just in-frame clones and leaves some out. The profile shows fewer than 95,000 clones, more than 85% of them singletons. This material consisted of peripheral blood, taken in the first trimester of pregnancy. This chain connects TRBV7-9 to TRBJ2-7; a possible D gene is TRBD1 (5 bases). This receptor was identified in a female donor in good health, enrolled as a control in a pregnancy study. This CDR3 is CASSSPSTVPYEQYF. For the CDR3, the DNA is TGTGCCAGCAGCTCTCCCTCGACAGTTCCCTACGAGCAGTACTTC.